The subject of this entry is one T cell receptor (beta chain). Its antigen is unidentified. These data are taken from a study of cytomegalovirus exposure and HLA in healthy donors. General study results and limits: Rarity held for most TCR sequences, but there were some public TCRs that occurred in many donors. There were several of the most significant clusters that appeared linked to common viral pathogens in a later analysis.

The V gene end was trimmed by 5 bases and the J gene end by 5 bases; junction bases not matched to a gene: 3. CDR1 and CDR2 from the germline V gene are SGHAT and FQDESV (reference sequence). CDR3 length: 14 residues. 60 Vbeta and 13 Jbeta primers were used in PCR. TCRdb keeps only in-frame clones here, not all; method: immunoSEQ multiplex PCR. This table has about 140,000 clones, 60% to 80% appearing once. The chain combines TRBV11-1 with TRBJ1-1, with 12 positions matching TRBD1. Input material: PBMCs. The origin of this receptor is a man in his forties in good health and CMV-seronegative. The CDR3 nucleotides are TGTGCCAGCAGCCAGGGACAGGGGGCGACTGAAGCTTTCTTT. Residues: CASSQGQGATEAFF.